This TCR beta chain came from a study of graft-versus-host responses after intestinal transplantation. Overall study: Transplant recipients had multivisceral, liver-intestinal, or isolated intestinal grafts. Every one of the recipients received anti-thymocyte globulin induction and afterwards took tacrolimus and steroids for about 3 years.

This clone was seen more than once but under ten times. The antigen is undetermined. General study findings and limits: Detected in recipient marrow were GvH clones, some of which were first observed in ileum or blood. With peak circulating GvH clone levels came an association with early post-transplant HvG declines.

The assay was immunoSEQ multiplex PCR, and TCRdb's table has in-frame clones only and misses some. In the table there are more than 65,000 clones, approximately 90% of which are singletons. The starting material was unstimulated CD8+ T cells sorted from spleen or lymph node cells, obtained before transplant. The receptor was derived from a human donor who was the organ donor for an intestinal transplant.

The CDR3 DNA reads TGTGCCAGCAGGGACAGCATGAACACTGAAGCTTTCTTT. Amino acid sequence: CASRDSMNTEAFF. The chain uses TRBV6-1 and TRBJ1-1; a weak D match, TRBD1 (6 bases). CDR3 length: 13 amino acids. The V gene lost 6 bases and the J gene lost 0 bases, with 8 bases spanning the gap. CDR1 MNHNS and CDR2 SASEGT come from the germline V gene.